One and the same sample provided the 27 T cell receptor beta chains below, sequenced in a study of blood T cell repertoires in COVID-19. This table comes from immunoSEQ multiplex PCR, and its TCRdb copy is limited to in-frame clones, with some not included. The data contain about 120,000 clones, just under 90% of them singletons. The sequenced sample was peripheral blood. All receptors derive from a woman between 45 and 65 years old with acute or convalescent COVID-19.

This clone is a singleton in its sample. The genes are TRBV5-6 and TRBJ1-6; 7 bases line up with TRBD1. CDR1 and CDR2 from the germline V gene are SGHDT and YYEEEE. CDR3 length equals 15 residues. With V trimmed by 2 bases and J by 10 bases, 9 bases remained unmatched. CDR3 sequence: CASSFIDRVGSPLHF. The CDR3 region has the DNA TGTGCCAGCAGCTTTATCGACAGGGTAGGCTCACCCCTCCACTTT.

V and J are TRBV3-1 (or the pseudogene TRBV3-2) and TRBJ2-7, with a possible D match to TRBD2 (6 bases). V was pared by 3 bases and J by 0 bases, with 15 bases between. Germline lookup yields CDR1 LGHDT and CDR2 YNNKEL (reference sequence). This CDR3 spans 16 amino acids. CDR3 sequence reads: CASSHSRDLYSYEQYF. DNA of the CDR3: TGTGCCAGCAGCCACTCCCGGGACTTATACTCCTACGAGCAGTACTTC.

The V gene is TRBV10-3, the J gene TRBJ2-7; 7 positions match TRBD1. The CDR3 runs 13 residues. CDR1 ENHRY and CDR2 SYGVKD come from the germline V gene. The trim removed 10 bases at V and 7 bases at J, leaving 13 bases unmatched. The CDR3 DNA reads TGTGCCACAGGGACAGTTCGGGCTGAAGAGCAGTACTTC. This encodes CATGTVRAEEQYF.

The V call is TRBV10-1, the J call TRBJ1-6; D remains ambiguous. Trimming took 3 bases from V and 10 from J, leaving 13 bases between them. CDR3 length equals 14 residues. Germline assignment: CDR1 WNHNN and CDR2 SYGVQD (reference sequence). The CDR3 region has the DNA TGCGCCAGCAGTGATAATGTGGGCTTCTCACCCCTCCACTTT. This codes for CASSDNVGFSPLHF.

The chain has TRBV5-6 and TRBJ2-7; TRBD1 might be the D (5 bases). Between the trimmed V and J ends, which lost 1 base and 5 bases, there was a span of 10 bases. The CDR3 is made up of 13 amino acids. Germline V CDR1 and CDR2: SGHDT, YYEEEE. The CDR3 is CASSLIPTDEQYF. CDR3 DNA: TGTGCCAGCAGCTTGATCCCGACAGACGAGCAGTACTTC.

The rearrangement joins TRBV6-6 to TRBJ1-1, with TRBD1 identical over 9 bases. This CDR3 is 15 amino acids long. The ends lost 0 bases at V and 5 bases at J; junction bases unmatched: 4. Germline lookup yields CDR1 MNHNY and CDR2 SVGAGI (reference sequence). The DNA for the CDR3 is TGTGCCAGCAGTTACTCGACAGGGGGGGGAACTGAAGCTTTCTTT. Protein product: CASSYSTGGGTEAFF.

This clone came up once. The CDR3 sequence: CASSMRVRGNTEAFF. The DNA for the CDR3 is TGTGCCAGTAGTATGAGGGTACGGGGGAACACTGAAGCTTTCTTT. The rearrangement links TRBV19 to TRBJ1-1; unclear D gene. Germline loops: CDR1 LNHDA, CDR2 SQIVND (reference sequence). V was trimmed by 3 bases and J by 1 base, leaving 12 bases between them. The CDR3 is 15 residues long.

V usage is TRBV7-2 and J usage is TRBJ1-2, with D possibly being TRBD1 (6 bases). The CDR3 has 15 residues. Trimming removed 5 bases from V and 3 bases from J, with 16 bases in between. CDR1 and CDR2 (germline): SGHTA, FQGNSA. The chain's CDR3 is CASSPSGGVDYGYTF. CDR3 nucleotide sequence: TGTGCCAGCAGCCCCAGTGGGGGCGTCGACTATGGCTACACCTTC.

This chain joins TRBV21-1 and TRBJ1-6; TRBD1 is the table's D call and was not checked against the DNA. TRBV21-1 is an annotated pseudogene. CDR3 length equals 15 residues. The CDR3 nucleotides are TGTGCCAGCAGCCGACGACAGTGCAGGAATTCACCCCTCCACTTT. Its translation: CASSRRQCRNSPLHF.

J is TRBJ1-1 and V is TRBV6-2 or TRBV6-3; D is ambiguous. CDR3 length: 15 amino acids. Germline lookup yields CDR1 MNHEY and CDR2 SVGEGT. V was trimmed by 0 bases and J by 4 bases, leaving 12 bases between them. The CDR3 coding sequence is TGTGCCAGCAGTTACTCCACCCTTCGGAGCACTGAAGCTTTCTTT. It specifies CASSYSTLRSTEAFF.

CDR3 in amino acids: CASSPSTGTYGYTF. CDR3 nucleotides: TGTGCCAGCAGTCCCTCGACAGGGACCTATGGCTACACCTTC. The chain couples TRBV6-5 to TRBJ1-2, with 7 bases matching TRBD1. Germline CDR1 and CDR2: MNHEY and SVGAGI. After removal of 5 bases from V and 4 bases from J, the junction contained 7 bases not matched to a gene. CDR3 length: 14 amino acids.

The gene calls are TRBV3-1 (or the pseudogene TRBV3-2) and TRBJ1-1; D call uncertain. CDR3 size: 11 residues. The V end was cut by 1 base, the J end by 7 bases, with 4 bases between. Germline lookup yields CDR1 LGHDT and CDR2 YNNKEL (reference sequence). CDR3 DNA sequence: TGTGCCAGCAGCCAAGTCCGTGAAGCTTTCTTT. Protein product: CASSQVREAFF.

This sequence joins TRBV7-9 and TRBJ2-1; TRBD1 matches at 10 bases. The CDR3 sequence is 13 residues long. After removal of 5 bases from V and 11 bases from J, the junction contained 6 bases not matched to a gene. Germline CDR1 and CDR2: SEHNR and FQNEAQ (reference sequence). CDR3 region: CASSAGTGAQQFF. CDR3 sequence (DNA): TGTGCCAGCAGCGCCGGGACAGGGGCCCAGCAGTTCTTC.

This clone was detected a few times. This sequence joins TRBV6-5 and TRBJ1-6, with D possibly matching TRBD1 (6 bases). The V gene lost 7 bases and the J gene lost 5 bases, with 9 bases spanning the gap. The CDR3 spans 13 residues. Per the germline V gene, CDR1 is MNHEY and CDR2 is SVGAGI. CDR3 DNA sequence: TGTGCCAGCAAGGGGGGGAATAATTCACCCCTCCACTTT. This gives the protein CASKGGNNSPLHF.

This chain connects TRBV7-8 to TRBJ2-7, with D possibly being TRBD1 (5 bases). V was trimmed by 2 bases and J by 6 bases, leaving 14 bases between them. This CDR3 spans 14 amino acids. The V gene's germline CDR1 is SGHVS and CDR2 FQNEAQ. CDR3 nucleotide sequence: TGTGCCAGCAGCTTAATTCCCAAAGGGGCCGAGCAGTACTTC. Translating gives CASSLIPKGAEQYF.

This chain connects TRBV19 to TRBJ1-3, with 7 bases fitting TRBD1. With 2 bases clipped from V and 0 bases from J, the junction kept 4 bases outside the gene matches. Germline V gene sequence: CDR1 LNHDA, CDR2 SQIVND (reference sequence). The CDR3 is 16 residues long. Here the CDR3 DNA reads TGTGCCAGTAGTATATTACAGGGGTTCTCTGGAAACACCATATATTTT. This sequence encodes CASSILQGFSGNTIYF.

This chain links TRBV7-8 with TRBJ2-1, with TRBD1 identical over 10 bases. Germline V gene sequence: CDR1 SGHVS, CDR2 FQNEAQ. V was clipped by 1 base and J by 7 bases; unmatched bases: 1. CDR3 length equals 14 residues. CDR3: CASSLGDRGNEQFF. DNA for the CDR3: TGTGCCAGCAGCTTAGGGGACAGGGGAAATGAGCAGTTCTTC.

The chain joins TRBV2 to TRBJ2-2, with 8 bases that match TRBD2. Germline V CDR1 and CDR2: SNHLY, FYNNEI. This CDR3 comprises 14 residues. After removal of 6 bases from V and 5 bases from J, the junction contained 5 bases not matched to a gene. CDR3 region: CASRRTSLTGELFF. CDR3 DNA sequence: TGTGCCAGCAGAAGGACTAGCCTGACCGGGGAGCTGTTTTTT.

The chain joins TRBV19 to TRBJ2-2, with D possibly being TRBD1 (5 bases). The germline gives CDR1 LNHDA, CDR2 SQIVND (reference sequence). Deletions cut 3 bases from V and 4 bases from J, with 12 bases between. The CDR3 totals 15 residues. The CDR3 DNA follows: TGTGCCAGTAGTATCTATCAGGGTGGCACCGGGGAGCTGTTTTTT. The encoded protein is CASSIYQGGTGELFF.

V usage is TRBV20-1 and J usage is TRBJ2-5; 7 bases line up with TRBD2. The CDR3 consists of 15 residues. The germline V gene encodes CDR1 DFQATT and CDR2 SNEGSKA (reference sequence). Trimming cost V 3 bases and J 5 bases; bases outside gene matches: 12. The CDR3 region is CSASPPLTSRETQYF. The CDR3, as DNA: TGCAGTGCTAGTCCCCCTTTGACTAGCCGGGAGACCCAGTACTTC.

The CDR3 region is CATSVNGAGKLFF. The CDR3 region has the DNA TGTGCCACCAGTGTTAATGGCGCGGGAAAACTGTTTTTT. The chain employs TRBV24-1 and TRBJ1-4; D gene unclear. With 5 bases removed from V and 10 bases from J, the gap between germline ends came to 13 bases. The CDR3 runs to 13 residues. Germline lookup yields CDR1 KGHDR and CDR2 SFDVKD.

The V and J genes are TRBV9 and TRBJ2-4, with 8 bases matching TRBD1. With 4 bases clipped from V and 7 bases from J, the junction kept 10 bases outside the gene matches. The CDR3 runs 15 residues. The germline CDR1 and CDR2 sequences are SGDLS and YYNGEE. In nucleotides, the CDR3 is TGTGCCAGCAGCACCTTAGGGACAGGCGTGAACATTCAGTACTTC. It yields the protein CASSTLGTGVNIQYF.

The rearrangement links TRBV5-6 to TRBJ1-4; possibly TRBD1 for D (5 bases). CDR3 length equals 15 residues. Trimming removed 3 bases at V and 1 base at J, with 10 bases between. Germline values: CDR1 SGHDT, CDR2 YYEEEE. CDR3 loop: CASSWRGVTNEKLFF. Written as DNA, the CDR3 is TGTGCCAGCAGCTGGAGGGGAGTAACTAATGAAAAACTGTTTTTT.

The chain carries TRBV5-1 and TRBJ2-6; D might be TRBD1 (5 bases). The length of the CDR3 is 15 residues. Per the germline V gene, CDR1 is SGHRS and CDR2 is YFSETQ. The V and J ends lost 5 bases and 0 bases respectively, with 9 bases between them. The CDR3 region is CASSPTGSGANVLTF. The CDR3 nucleotides read TGCGCCAGCAGTCCCACAGGCTCTGGGGCCAACGTCCTGACTTTC.

The V and J genes are TRBV6-2 or TRBV6-3 and TRBJ1-1, with 7 bases identical to TRBD1. The germline V gene has CDR1 MNHEY and CDR2 SVGEGT. This CDR3 region has 15 residues. After removal of 5 bases from V and 0 bases from J, the junction contained 6 bases not matched to a gene. The CDR3 region is CASSQTGPLNTEAFF. The DNA of the CDR3 is TGTGCCAGCAGTCAGACAGGGCCCTTGAACACTGAAGCTTTCTTT.

The V call is TRBV7-2, the J call TRBJ1-3; no reliable D call. V dropped 2 bases and J dropped 1 base, with 15 bases sitting between them. Germline V CDR1 and CDR2: SGHTA, FQGNSA. This CDR3 contains 17 residues. CDR3 loop: CASSLFSLAGSGNTIYF. In DNA, the CDR3 is TGTGCCAGCAGCTTATTTAGTTTGGCGGGATCTGGAAACACCATATATTTT.

The CDR3 DNA follows: TGTGCCAGCAGTCGACAGGGGGCAGGGTCTGGGGCCAACGTCCTGACTTTC. Translation: CASSRQGAGSGANVLTF. The chain links TRBV27 to TRBJ2-6, with 10 bases fitting TRBD1. Germline V gene data show CDR1 as MNHEY and CDR2 as SMNVEV (reference sequence). V lost 5 bases, J lost 1 base, and 5 bases stayed unmatched. CDR3 length: 17 amino acids.